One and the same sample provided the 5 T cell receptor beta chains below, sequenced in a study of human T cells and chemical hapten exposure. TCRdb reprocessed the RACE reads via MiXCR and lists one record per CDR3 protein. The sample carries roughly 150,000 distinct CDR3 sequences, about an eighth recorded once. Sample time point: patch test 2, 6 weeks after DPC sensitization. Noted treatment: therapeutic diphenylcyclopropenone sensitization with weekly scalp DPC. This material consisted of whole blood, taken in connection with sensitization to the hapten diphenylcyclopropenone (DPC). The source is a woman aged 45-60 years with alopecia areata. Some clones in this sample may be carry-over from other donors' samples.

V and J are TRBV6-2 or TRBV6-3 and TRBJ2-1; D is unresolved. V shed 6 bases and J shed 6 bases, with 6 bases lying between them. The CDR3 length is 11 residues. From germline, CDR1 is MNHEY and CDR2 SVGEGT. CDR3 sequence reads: CASSPFNEQFF. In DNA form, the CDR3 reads TGTGCCAGCAGCCCTTTCAATGAGCAGTTCTTC.

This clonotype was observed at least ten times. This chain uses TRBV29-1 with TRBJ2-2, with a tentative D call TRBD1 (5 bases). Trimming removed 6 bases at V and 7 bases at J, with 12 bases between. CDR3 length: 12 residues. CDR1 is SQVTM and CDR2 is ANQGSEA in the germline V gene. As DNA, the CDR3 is TGCAGCGTCCCTCAGGGTAACGGGGAGCTGTTTTTT. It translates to CSVPQGNGELFF.

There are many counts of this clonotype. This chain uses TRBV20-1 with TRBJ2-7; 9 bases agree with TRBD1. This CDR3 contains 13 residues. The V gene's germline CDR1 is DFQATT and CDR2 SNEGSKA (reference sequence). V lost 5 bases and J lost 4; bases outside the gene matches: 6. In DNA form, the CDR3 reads TGCAGTGCTGAGACAGGGGGATCGTACGAGCAGTACTTC. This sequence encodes CSAETGGSYEQYF.

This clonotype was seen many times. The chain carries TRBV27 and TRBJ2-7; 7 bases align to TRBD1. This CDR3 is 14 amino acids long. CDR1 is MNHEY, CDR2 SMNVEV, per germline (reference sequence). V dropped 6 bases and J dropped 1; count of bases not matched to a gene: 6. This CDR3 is CASSRRGKSYEQYF. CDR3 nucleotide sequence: TGTGCCAGCAGCCGCAGGGGGAAGTCCTACGAGCAGTACTTC.

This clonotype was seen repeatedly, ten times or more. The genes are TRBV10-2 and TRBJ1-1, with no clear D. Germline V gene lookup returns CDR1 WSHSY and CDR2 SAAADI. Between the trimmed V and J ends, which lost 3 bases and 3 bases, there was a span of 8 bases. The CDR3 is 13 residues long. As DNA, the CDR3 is TGCGCCAGCAGTGACCATTCGGACACTGAAGCTTTCTTT. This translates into CASSDHSDTEAFF.